The source of this TCR beta chain is a study of CD8+CD57+ T cells in acquired aplastic anemia. Overall study context: Isolated CD4+ and CD8+ cells, once sorted, yielded DNA averaging around 3 ug. Overall study results and limits: In common between the patients and the controls were around 29 CD8+ CDR3 sequences.

Patients included in sequencing had previously demonstrated CD8+CD57+ cell expansion by flow cytometry. Severe acquired aplastic anemia was present in every patient. Points on this clonotype: Antigen specificity is unknown.

The TCR beta profiling, which covered VDJ combination and CDR3 sequence, was carried out using genomic DNA as the template. A single record per CDR3 protein comes from TCRdb applying MiXCR to the reads. The sample records 200,000 to 250,000 distinct CDR3 sequences, 65% being singletons. CDR3 length equals 16 residues. Germline V gene lookup returns CDR1 SGHTA and CDR2 FQGNSA. The V end lost 1 base, the J end lost 3 bases, and 16 bases lay between the germline ends. The receptor was isolated from a human donor with aplastic anemia. The V call is TRBV7-2, the J call TRBJ2-7; D may be TRBD1 (6 bases). Sequencing was carried out using sorted CD4+, CD8+, or CD8+CD57+ T cells (not recorded which) from PBMCs. The CDR3 nucleotides are TGTGCCAGCAGCTTAGAAGTAGGACAGAGATTCTACGAGCAGTACTTC. It yields the protein CASSLEVGQRFYEQYF. The whole variable domain, filled in from reference TRBV7-2 and TRBJ2-7, reads GAGVSQSPSNKVTEKGKDVELRCDPISGHTALYWYRQSLGQGLEFLIYFQGNSAPDKSGLPSDRFSAERTGGSVSTLTIQRTQQEDSAVYLCASSLEVGQRFYEQYFGPGTRLTVT.